The 9 T cell receptor beta chains reported below all come from one sample, sequenced in a study of chemoradiotherapy in HPV16-positive cancers. The repertoire was sequenced with immunoSEQ multiplex PCR; TCRdb's copy has only in-frame clones and lacks some. The sample lists about 17,000 clones; just under 90% were seen once. The source material was blood, sampled from a patient who underwent chemoradiotherapy. The source is a human donor with HPV-associated anogenital cancer.

The chain combines TRBV5-1 with TRBJ1-5; TRBD1 might be the D (5 bases). The V gene's germline CDR1 is SGHRS and CDR2 YFSETQ. V was shortened by 0 bases and J by 2 bases, with 15 bases between the two germline ends. The CDR3 sequence is 17 residues long. The CDR3 reads CASSLEPAGDRNQPQHF. The CDR3 DNA follows: TGCGCCAGCAGCTTGGAACCCGCGGGGGATCGCAATCAGCCCCAGCATTTT.

The chain carries TRBV27 and TRBJ2-1; the D gene is possibly TRBD2 (6 bases). V dropped 1 base and J dropped 9 bases, with 10 bases sitting between them. Germline loops: CDR1 MNHEY, CDR2 SMNVEV (reference sequence). CDR3 length: 13 residues. CDR3 loop: CASSLYVEGEQFF. DNA for the CDR3: TGTGCCAGCAGTTTATATGTGGAGGGTGAGCAGTTCTTC.

The chain couples TRBV10-3 to TRBJ2-7; TRBD1 matches 7 bases. Germline values: CDR1 ENHRY, CDR2 SYGVKD. Unmatched junction bases numbered 3, after V lost 6 bases and J lost 1 base. The CDR3 sequence is 13 residues long. CDR3 protein: CAIRGTDSYEQYF. CDR3 DNA sequence: TGTGCCATCAGAGGGACAGATTCCTACGAGCAGTACTTC.

J is TRBJ1-2 and V is TRBV6-5; no firm D call. The CDR3 runs to 13 residues. Trimming removed 2 bases from V and 2 bases from J, with 6 bases in between. CDR1 is MNHEY, CDR2 SVGAGI, per germline. The CDR3, as DNA: TGTGCCAGCAGTTACATGGGGAACTATGGCTACACCTTC. The encoded protein is CASSYMGNYGYTF.

This clone was recorded once. The CDR3 region is CASSRKGLPKGNQPQHF. CDR3 bases: TGTGCCAGCAGTCGGAAGGGACTTCCGAAGGGCAATCAGCCCCAGCATTTT. This chain joins TRBV28 and TRBJ1-5; a possible D gene is TRBD1 (5 bases). V was clipped by 5 bases and J by 2 bases, with 19 bases between them. The CDR3 totals 17 residues. The germline V gene has CDR1 MDHEN and CDR2 SYDVKM.

The V and J genes are TRBV5-1 and TRBJ2-7; TRBD1 matches at 8 bases. The CDR3 contains 15 residues. CDR1 SGHRS and CDR2 YFSETQ come from the germline V gene. V lost 0 bases to trimming and J lost 3 bases; unmatched junction nucleotides: 5. The CDR3 DNA sequence: TGCGCCAGCAGCTTGGTTAGGACAGGGTACTACGAGCAGTACTTC. Its protein is CASSLVRTGYYEQYF.

The rearrangement links TRBV13 to TRBJ2-4; tentatively, D is TRBD1 (6 bases). This CDR3 region has 15 residues. V lost 6 bases to trimming and J lost 0 bases, with 12 bases between them. Germline loops: CDR1 PRHDT, CDR2 FYEKMQ (reference sequence). The CDR3 DNA reads TGTGCCAGCAGTTGGCCAGGGGTAGCCAAAAACATTCAGTACTTC. Translation: CASSWPGVAKNIQYF. Together with reference TRBV13 and TRBJ2-4, the CDR3 gives the full variable domain: AAGVIQSPRHLIKEKRETATLKCYPIPRHDTVYWYQQGPGQDPQFLISFYEKMQSDKGSIPDRFSAQQFSDYHSELNMSSLELGDSALYFCASSWPGVAKNIQYFGAGTRLSVL.

The chain uses TRBV6-5 and TRBJ1-1; 10 bases agree with TRBD1. Germline V gene data show CDR1 as MNHEY and CDR2 as SVGAGI. The CDR3 is 14 amino acids. V shed 5 bases and J 4 bases; nucleotides not matched to a gene: 4. The CDR3 sequence: CASSRTGGFTEAFF. CDR3 nucleotides: TGTGCCAGCAGTCGGACAGGGGGTTTCACTGAAGCTTTCTTT.

The gene calls are TRBV9 and TRBJ1-3; D not certain. Germline CDR1 is SGDLS and CDR2 is YYNGEE. This CDR3 comprises 17 residues. The V end lost 0 bases, the J end lost 0 bases, and 13 bases lay between the germline ends. The CDR3 spells CASSVEGHPSSGNTIYF. For the CDR3, the DNA is TGTGCCAGCAGCGTAGAGGGTCATCCTTCCTCTGGAAACACCATATATTTT.